Listed below are T cell receptor beta chains from one sample, sequenced in a study of glioma-infiltrating T cells. TCRdb re-called the multiplex PCR reads through MiXCR, storing one row per CDR3 protein. The table shows around 100,000 distinct CDR3 sequences, with around 28% occurring only once. The sequenced sample consisted of glioma tissue, nonneoplastic brain tissue, or PBMCs (not recorded which). Source of these receptors: a human donor with low-grade glioma or glioblastoma, undergoing nonglioma brain surgery, or in good health (not recorded which). The CDR3 runs from the conserved cysteine through the conserved F or W. The order of the fields is J gene, D gene, clone size, V gene, CDR3 DNA, CDR3 protein. D genes are given only for firm matches. The size field is filled for only some rows; it gives once, few, many or a size class.

j_gene: TRBJ1-2; d_gene: -; abundance: many; v_gene: TRBV2; CDR3nt: TGTGCCAGCTCGGCGGAATATGGCTACACCTTC; CDR3aa: CASSAEYGYTF
j_gene: TRBJ1-6; d_gene: -; abundance: -; v_gene: TRBV7-3; CDR3nt: TGTGCCAGCAGCTTAAAACGAAATAATTCACCCCTCAACTTT; CDR3aa: CASSLKRNNSPLNF
j_gene: TRBJ1-1; d_gene: -; abundance: many; v_gene: TRBV20-1; CDR3nt: TGCAGTGCATGGGACCTCAACACTGAAGCTTTCTTT; CDR3aa: CSAWDLNTEAFF
j_gene: TRBJ2-7; d_gene: -; abundance: few; v_gene: TRBV3-1; CDR3nt: TGTGCCAGCAGCCAAGATAGGGCGCTATACGAGCAGTACTTC; CDR3aa: CASSQDRALYEQYF
j_gene: TRBJ2-1; d_gene: TRBD2; abundance: -; v_gene: TRBV10-3; CDR3nt: TGTGCCATCAGGAGTAGCGCGGGGGGTAGTGAGCAGTTCTTC; CDR3aa: CAIRSSAGGSEQFF
j_gene: TRBJ2-1; d_gene: -; abundance: many; v_gene: TRBV7-3; CDR3nt: TGTGCCAGCTCAGGAGGTCCCTCCTACAATGAGCAGTTCTTC; CDR3aa: CASSGGPSYNEQFF
j_gene: TRBJ2-1; d_gene: -; abundance: few; v_gene: TRBV19; CDR3nt: TGTGCCAGCAGATCAGGGGGAGGTGAGCAGTTCTTC; CDR3aa: CASRSGGGEQFF
j_gene: TRBJ2-2; d_gene: -; abundance: -; v_gene: TRBV29-1; CDR3nt: TGCAGCGTTTACAGGGAGGTGGACACCGGGGAGCTGTTTTTT; CDR3aa: CSVYREVDTGELFF
j_gene: TRBJ2-2; d_gene: TRBD2; abundance: many; v_gene: TRBV6-1; CDR3nt: TGTGCCAGCAGTCAACGACTAGCGGGGGGCTGGAACACCGGGGAGCTGTTTTTT; CDR3aa: CASSQRLAGGWNTGELFF
j_gene: TRBJ1-2; d_gene: -; abundance: many; v_gene: TRBV20-1; CDR3nt: TGCAGTGCTCACCAACCCGGGGGAGGCTACACCTTC; CDR3aa: CSAHQPGGGYTF
j_gene: TRBJ1-1; d_gene: TRBD1; abundance: -; v_gene: TRBV5-8; CDR3nt: TGTGCCAGCAGCTACCAGACAGGGAGGATGGAAGCTTTCTTT; CDR3aa: CASSYQTGRMEAFF
j_gene: TRBJ2-1; d_gene: -; abundance: -; v_gene: TRBV20-1; CDR3nt: TGCAGTGCTAGAAAAAGTGACTATGAGCAGTTCTTC; CDR3aa: CSARKSDYEQFF
j_gene: TRBJ1-6; d_gene: -; abundance: -; v_gene: TRBV7-3; CDR3nt: TGTGCCAGCAGCCCTAACCAGAATTCACCCCTCCACTTT; CDR3aa: CASSPNQNSPLHF
j_gene: TRBJ2-1; d_gene: TRBD2; abundance: -; v_gene: TRBV5-1; CDR3nt: TGCGCCAGCACCTCTAGCGGGGGTGGGGCCTACAATGAGCAGTTCTTC; CDR3aa: CASTSSGGGAYNEQFF
j_gene: TRBJ2-5; d_gene: TRBD1; abundance: -; v_gene: TRBV28; CDR3nt: TGTGCCACCGGGGGGACAGGGAGAGAGACCCAGTACTTC; CDR3aa: CATGGTGRETQYF
j_gene: TRBJ1-1; d_gene: TRBD1; abundance: -; v_gene: TRBV6-1; CDR3nt: TGTGCCAGCAGGACAGGGACTAAAGCTTTATTT; CDR3aa: CASRTGTKALF
j_gene: TRBJ1-3; d_gene: -; abundance: many; v_gene: TRBV4-2; CDR3nt: TGTGCCAGCAGCCAAGATCCTACCTCCCCGGGAGGAAACACCATATATTTT; CDR3aa: CASSQDPTSPGGNTIYF
j_gene: TRBJ2-1; d_gene: -; abundance: -; v_gene: TRBV7-8; CDR3nt: TGTGCCAGCACCCGGGGGGCGGGGCACTACAATGAGCAGTTCTTC; CDR3aa: CASTRGAGHYNEQFF
j_gene: TRBJ1-3; d_gene: -; abundance: -; v_gene: TRBV6-1; CDR3nt: TGTGCGAGCGGGGAAATCTCTGGAAACACCATATATTTT; CDR3aa: CASGEISGNTIYF
j_gene: TRBJ1-1; d_gene: -; abundance: many; v_gene: TRBV4-2; CDR3nt: TGTGCCAGCAGCCAAGGCGGGCACAACGGAGCTTTCTTT; CDR3aa: CASSQGGHNGAFF
j_gene: TRBJ2-3; d_gene: -; abundance: many; v_gene: TRBV20-1; CDR3nt: TGCAGTGCTAGAGATCTGGGCGGGGGCACAGATACGCAGTATTTT; CDR3aa: CSARDLGGGTDTQYF
j_gene: TRBJ1-5; d_gene: -; abundance: few; v_gene: TRBV2; CDR3nt: TGTGCCAGCAGTGTAGCCTGGGGCAATCAGCCCCAGCATTTT; CDR3aa: CASSVAWGNQPQHF
j_gene: TRBJ1-1; d_gene: TRBD1; abundance: many; v_gene: TRBV25-1; CDR3nt: TGTGCCAGCAGCCTTGCAGGGGGCACTGAAGCTTTCTTT; CDR3aa: CASSLAGGTEAFF
j_gene: TRBJ1-2; d_gene: TRBD1; abundance: many; v_gene: TRBV20-1; CDR3nt: TGCAGTGTCCCGACAGGGAGGGACTATGGCTACACCTTC; CDR3aa: CSVPTGRDYGYTF
j_gene: TRBJ2-3; d_gene: TRBD1; abundance: -; v_gene: TRBV10-2; CDR3nt: TGCGCCACCCGGACAGGGGCAGATACGCAGTATTTT; CDR3aa: CATRTGADTQYF
j_gene: TRBJ1-2; d_gene: -; abundance: many; v_gene: TRBV6-2/TRBV6-3; CDR3nt: TGTGCCAGCAGTTACGGCCCATATGGCTACACCTTC; CDR3aa: CASSYGPYGYTF
j_gene: TRBJ1-2; d_gene: -; abundance: once; v_gene: TRBV4-3; CDR3nt: TGCGCCAGCAGCCAAGGACCGAGCAACTATGGCTACAACTTC; CDR3aa: CASSQGPSNYGYNF
j_gene: TRBJ1-2; d_gene: -; abundance: many; v_gene: TRBV27; CDR3nt: TGTGCCAGCAGTTTATCAGGTGGCTTCGGCTACACCTTC; CDR3aa: CASSLSGGFGYTF
j_gene: TRBJ1-1; d_gene: TRBD1; abundance: many; v_gene: TRBV7-3; CDR3nt: TGTGCCAGCAGCTTGGGACAGGGGAGACCGAACACTGAAGCTTTCTTT; CDR3aa: CASSLGQGRPNTEAFF
j_gene: TRBJ2-1; d_gene: -; abundance: -; v_gene: TRBV4-2; CDR3nt: TGTGCCAGCAGCCAAGACGGCAGGGGGGGCTACAATGAGCAGTTCTTC; CDR3aa: CASSQDGRGGYNEQFF
j_gene: TRBJ1-1; d_gene: -; abundance: few; v_gene: TRBV19; CDR3nt: TGTGCCAGTAGTAAGGAAAGGAACACTGAAGCTTTCTTT; CDR3aa: CASSKERNTEAFF
j_gene: TRBJ1-5; d_gene: -; abundance: many; v_gene: TRBV19; CDR3nt: TGTGCCAGTAGCTCACGGTGGCAGCCCCAGCATTTT; CDR3aa: CASSSRWQPQHF
j_gene: TRBJ2-3; d_gene: TRBD2; abundance: many; v_gene: TRBV20-1; CDR3nt: TGCAGTGCCCTGACTAGCGGGACAGATACGCAGTATTTT; CDR3aa: CSALTSGTDTQYF
j_gene: TRBJ1-1; d_gene: TRBD1; abundance: -; v_gene: TRBV14; CDR3nt: TGTGCCAGCAGCTCCCGGACAGGGAGAACTGAAGCTTTCTTT; CDR3aa: CASSSRTGRTEAFF
j_gene: TRBJ1-3; d_gene: -; abundance: -; v_gene: TRBV19; CDR3nt: TGTGCCAGTAGTACGCAGGGGTCTGGAAACACCATATATTTT; CDR3aa: CASSTQGSGNTIYF
j_gene: TRBJ2-7; d_gene: TRBD1; abundance: many; v_gene: TRBV20-1; CDR3nt: TGCAGTGCCGATCGGGACAGGGTGGAAAATTACGAGCAGTACTTC; CDR3aa: CSADRDRVENYEQYF